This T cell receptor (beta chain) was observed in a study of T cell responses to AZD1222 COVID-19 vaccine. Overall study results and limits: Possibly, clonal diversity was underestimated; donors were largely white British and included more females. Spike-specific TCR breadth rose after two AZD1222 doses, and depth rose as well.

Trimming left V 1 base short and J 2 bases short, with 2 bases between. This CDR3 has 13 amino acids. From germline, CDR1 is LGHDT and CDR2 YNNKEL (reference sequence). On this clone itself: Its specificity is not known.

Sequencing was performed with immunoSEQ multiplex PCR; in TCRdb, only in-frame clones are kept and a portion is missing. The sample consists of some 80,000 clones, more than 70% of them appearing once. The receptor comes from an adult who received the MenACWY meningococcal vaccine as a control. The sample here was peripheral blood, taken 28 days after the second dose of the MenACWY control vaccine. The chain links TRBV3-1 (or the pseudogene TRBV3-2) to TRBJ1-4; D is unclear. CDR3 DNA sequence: TGTGCCAGCAGCCAAGGGACTAATGAAAAACTGTTTTTT. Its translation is CASSQGTNEKLFF.